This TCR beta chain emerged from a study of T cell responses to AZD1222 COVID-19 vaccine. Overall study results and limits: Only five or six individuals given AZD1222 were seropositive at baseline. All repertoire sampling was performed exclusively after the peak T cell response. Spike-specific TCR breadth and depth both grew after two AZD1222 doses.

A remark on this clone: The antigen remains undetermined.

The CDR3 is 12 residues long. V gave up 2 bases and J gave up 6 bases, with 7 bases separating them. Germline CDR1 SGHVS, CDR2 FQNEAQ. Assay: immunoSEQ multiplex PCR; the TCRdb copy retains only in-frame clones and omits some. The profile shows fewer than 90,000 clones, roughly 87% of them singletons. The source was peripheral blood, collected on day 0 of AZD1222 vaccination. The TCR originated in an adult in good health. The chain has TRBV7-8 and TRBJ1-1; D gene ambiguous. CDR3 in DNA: TGTGCCAGCAGCTTATGGGAGGCTGAAGCTTTCTTT. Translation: CASSLWEAEAFF. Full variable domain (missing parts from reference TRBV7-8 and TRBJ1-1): GAGVSQSPRYKVAKRGQDVALRCDPISGHVSLFWYQQALGQGPEFLTYFQNEAQLDKSGLPSDRFFAERPEGSVSTLKIQRTQQEDSAVYLCASSLWEAEAFFGQGTRLTVV.